A selection of T cell receptor beta chains follows, all from one sample in a study of regulatory T cells in long-lasting Graves disease. TCRdb ran MiXCR on the multiplex PCR reads and lists one entry per CDR3 protein. The sample carries 400,000 to 550,000 distinct CDR3 sequences, less than 20% recorded once. The same sample was also used in a study of T cells in Graves' hyperthyroidism and ophthalmopathy.

Sequenced here: peripheral blood mononuclear cells (PBMCs), sampled at new diagnosis, from a patient treated with antithyroid drugs. All receptors come from a woman in her 30s with Graves disease. CDR3s include the opening cysteine and the closing phenylalanine or tryptophan. The listing skips clone size in some rows; elsewhere it reads once, few, many or a size class.

>few|TRBJ2-7|TRBV9
CASSGGREGSYEQYF
>.|TRBJ1-1|TRBV4-3
CASSQVGTGWDTEAFF
>many|TRBJ2-1|TRBV30
CAWSIRGSSIGRQFF
>many|TRBJ2-7|TRBV20-1
CSALSFGYSYEQYF
>many|TRBJ1-2|TRBV2
CASSVVQGGGYTF
>few|TRBJ2-2|TRBV4-1
CASRKVDSHANTGELFF
>many|TRBJ1-5|TRBV30
CAWSSRDNQPQHF
>few|TRBJ1-1|TRBV2
CASSETKRGAYTEAFF
>.|TRBJ2-7|TRBV3-1
CASSLLGTAGYEQYF
>many|TRBJ2-1|TRBV2
CASSLRRSGGSYNEQFF
>few|TRBJ2-1|TRBV24-1
CATSDPTIVEQFF
>.|TRBJ2-5|TRBV24-1
CATKSGGTEETQYF
>many|TRBJ2-1|TRBV7-3
CASSLTPLRAGGWHEQFF
>.|TRBJ1-3|TRBV7-2
CASSLTRNTIYF
>.|TRBJ2-7|TRBV24-1
CATSEGQVGTYEQYF
>many|TRBJ2-5|TRBV28
CASSSRTEAQYF
>.|TRBJ1-5|TRBV20-1
CSARGGGFRVINNQPQHF
>.|TRBJ2-7|TRBV7-9
CASSFPTSGLSSYEQYF
>many|TRBJ1-5|TRBV24-1
CATRNRDRSEKGNQPQHF
>many|TRBJ2-1|TRBV28
CASRSEQGWSYNEQFF
>.|TRBJ2-1|TRBV19
CASRLSGGMKKQFF
>many|TRBJ2-7|TRBV7-2
CASSFKTGWDYEQYF
>many|TRBJ1-1|TRBV30
CAWGVVANTEAFF
>.|TRBJ2-7|TRBV20-1
CSASATGQVTYEQYF
>.|TRBJ2-7|TRBV24-1
CATSDSGTSGSLVEQYF
>.|TRBJ2-4|TRBV2
CASRRLSSYNEQYF
>many|TRBJ1-1|TRBV6-2/TRBV6-3
CASSYRDREYKAFF
>many|TRBJ1-6|TRBV27
CASSLQTQSPLHF
>.|TRBJ2-1|TRBV12-3/TRBV12-4
CASSSRLAGALDEQFF
>.|TRBJ1-3|TRBV6-1
CATSPGAGNTIYF
>many|TRBJ2-1|TRBV5-1
CASSLSNRVAARNEQFF
>.|TRBJ1-2|TRBV27
CASSLIGRGVRGYTF
>many|TRBJ2-1|TRBV25-1
CASSESPGQVGNEQFF
>few|TRBJ1-2|TRBV6-1
CASSYDRLGYTF
>.|TRBJ1-1|TRBV3-1
CASRPETGKTEAFF
>few|TRBJ2-7|TRBV27
CASSFHTGGGSYEQYF
>many|TRBJ2-3|TRBV2
CASRMGEGADTQYF
>many|TRBJ1-1|TRBV20-1
CSAKRSNTEAFF
>many|TRBJ2-5|TRBV7-2
CASSPGQGLWETQYF
>.|TRBJ1-1|TRBV14
CASSRRGQGSNTEAFF
>many|TRBJ1-1|TRBV6-2/TRBV6-3
CASSATVNTEAFF
>many|TRBJ2-7|TRBV7-9
CASSLGPGTGGMYEQYF
>.|TRBJ2-5|TRBV7-9
CASSPGSLAGGETQYF
>.|TRBJ2-1|TRBV7-3
CASSLRPPSATVNEQFF
>.|TRBJ1-4|TRBV27
CASSLFSPGTGDEKLFF
>.|TRBJ1-1|TRBV6-1
CASTWDIEAFF
>.|TRBJ1-2|TRBV4-2
CASSQPNRASNYGYTF
>few|TRBJ1-1|TRBV7-9
CASSFGGRGSTEAFF
>few|TRBJ2-3|TRBV24-1
CATRDWTGGTDTQYF
>many|TRBJ2-3|TRBV28
CASITGQGSDTQYF
>few|TRBJ1-2|TRBV20-1
CSATLPLGGNYGYTF
>many|TRBJ2-7|TRBV30
CAWSGTSPYEQYF
>.|TRBJ1-1|TRBV4-2
CASSQLRAPAEAEAFF
>few|TRBJ2-3|TRBV20-1
CSARDLSTDTQYF
>few|TRBJ2-5|TRBV5-1
CASSLTGIRETQYF
>.|TRBJ2-3|TRBV14
CASSRGLVLDTQYF
>once|TRBJ2-4|TRBV5-1
CASSPDLAKNSQYF
>many|TRBJ2-1|TRBV27
CASSSLAGDEQFF
>many|TRBJ2-7|TRBV20-1
CSARWGTGYEQYF
>many|TRBJ2-7|TRBV9
CASSDGTGDYEQYF